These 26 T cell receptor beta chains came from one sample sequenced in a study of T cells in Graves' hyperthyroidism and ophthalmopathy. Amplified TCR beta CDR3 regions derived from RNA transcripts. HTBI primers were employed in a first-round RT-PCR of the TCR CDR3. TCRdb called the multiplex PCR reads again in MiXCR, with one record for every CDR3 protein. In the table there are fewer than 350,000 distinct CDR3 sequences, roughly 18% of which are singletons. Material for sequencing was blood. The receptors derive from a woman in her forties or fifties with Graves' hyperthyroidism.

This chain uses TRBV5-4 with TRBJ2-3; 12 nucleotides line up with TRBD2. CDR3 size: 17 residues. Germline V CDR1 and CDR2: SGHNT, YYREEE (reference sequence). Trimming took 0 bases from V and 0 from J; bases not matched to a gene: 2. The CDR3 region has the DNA TGTGCCAGCAGCTTGGGGACTAGCGGGGAAAGCACAGATACGCAGTATTTT. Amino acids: CASSLGTSGESTDTQYF.

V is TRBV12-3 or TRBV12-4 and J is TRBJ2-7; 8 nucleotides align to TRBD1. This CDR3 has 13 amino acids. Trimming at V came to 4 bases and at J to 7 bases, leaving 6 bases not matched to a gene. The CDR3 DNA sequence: TGTGCCAGCAGTTCCACAGGGGGGAGAGAGCAGTACTTC. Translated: CASSSTGGREQYF.

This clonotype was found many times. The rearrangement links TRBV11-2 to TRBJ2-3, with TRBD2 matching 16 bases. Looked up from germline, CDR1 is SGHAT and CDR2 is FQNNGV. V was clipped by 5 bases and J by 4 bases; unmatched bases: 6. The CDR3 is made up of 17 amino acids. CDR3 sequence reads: CASSPRGTSGRADTQYF. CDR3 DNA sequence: TGTGCCAGCAGCCCCCGAGGGACTAGCGGGAGGGCAGATACGCAGTATTTT.

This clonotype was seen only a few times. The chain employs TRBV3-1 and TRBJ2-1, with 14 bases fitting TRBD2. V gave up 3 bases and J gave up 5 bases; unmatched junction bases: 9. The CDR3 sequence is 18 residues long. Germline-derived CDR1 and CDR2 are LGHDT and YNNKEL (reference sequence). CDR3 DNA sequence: TGTGCCAGCAGCCACGGGACTAGCGGGAGCGAGTTTGACAATGAGCAGTTCTTC. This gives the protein CASSHGTSGSEFDNEQFF.

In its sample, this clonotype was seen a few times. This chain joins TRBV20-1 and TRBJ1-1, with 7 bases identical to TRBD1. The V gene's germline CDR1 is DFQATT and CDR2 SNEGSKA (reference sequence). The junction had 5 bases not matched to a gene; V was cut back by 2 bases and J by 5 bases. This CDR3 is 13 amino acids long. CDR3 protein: CSARPQGNTEAFF. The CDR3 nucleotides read TGCAGTGCTAGACCACAGGGGAATACTGAAGCTTTCTTT.

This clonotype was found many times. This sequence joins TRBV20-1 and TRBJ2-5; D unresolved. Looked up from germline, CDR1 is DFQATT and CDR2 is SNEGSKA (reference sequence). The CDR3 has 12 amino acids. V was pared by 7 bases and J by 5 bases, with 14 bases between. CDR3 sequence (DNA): TGCAGTGTACCGGGCCTCGAGGAGACCCAGTACTTC. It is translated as CSVPGLEETQYF.

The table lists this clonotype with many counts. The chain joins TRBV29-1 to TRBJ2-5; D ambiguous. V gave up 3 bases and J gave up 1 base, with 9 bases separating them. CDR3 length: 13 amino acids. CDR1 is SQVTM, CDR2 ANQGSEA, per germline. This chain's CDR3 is CSVDQAGQETQYF. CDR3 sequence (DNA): TGCAGCGTTGATCAGGCCGGCCAAGAGACCCAGTACTTC.

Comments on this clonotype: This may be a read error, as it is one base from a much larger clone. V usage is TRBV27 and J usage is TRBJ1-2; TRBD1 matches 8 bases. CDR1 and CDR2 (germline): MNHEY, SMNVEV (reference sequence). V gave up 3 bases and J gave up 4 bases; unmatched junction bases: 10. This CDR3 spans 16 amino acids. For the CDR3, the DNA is TGTGCCAGCAGTTTCTCGACGCAGGGGGCTAGCTATGGCTACACCTTC. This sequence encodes CASSFSTQGASYGYTF.

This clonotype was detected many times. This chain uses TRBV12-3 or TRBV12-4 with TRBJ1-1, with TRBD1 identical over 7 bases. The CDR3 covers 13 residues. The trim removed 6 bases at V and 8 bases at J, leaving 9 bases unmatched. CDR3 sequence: CASRATGAGEAFF. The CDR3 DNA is TGTGCCAGCAGAGCAACAGGGGCAGGCGAAGCTTTCTTT.

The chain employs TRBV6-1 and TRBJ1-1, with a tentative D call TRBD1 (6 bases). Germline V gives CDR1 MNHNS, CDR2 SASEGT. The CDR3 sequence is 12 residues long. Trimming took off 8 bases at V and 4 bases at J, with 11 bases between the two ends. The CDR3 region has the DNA TGTGCCAGCGGAGGGACAACCACTGAAGCTTTCTTT. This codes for CASGGTTTEAFF.

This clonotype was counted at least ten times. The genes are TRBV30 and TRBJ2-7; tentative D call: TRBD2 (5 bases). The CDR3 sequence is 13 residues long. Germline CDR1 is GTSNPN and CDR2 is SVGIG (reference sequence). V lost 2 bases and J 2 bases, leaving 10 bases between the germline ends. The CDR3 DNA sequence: TGTGCCTGGAGTAGCGGTTTCACCTACGAGCAGTACTTC. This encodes CAWSSGFTYEQYF.

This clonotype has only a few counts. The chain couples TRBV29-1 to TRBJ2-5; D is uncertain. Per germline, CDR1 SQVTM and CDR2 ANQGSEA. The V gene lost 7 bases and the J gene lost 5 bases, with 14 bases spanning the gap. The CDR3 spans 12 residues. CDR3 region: CSAGLVGETQYF. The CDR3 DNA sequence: TGCAGCGCCGGCTTGGTCGGGGAGACCCAGTACTTC.

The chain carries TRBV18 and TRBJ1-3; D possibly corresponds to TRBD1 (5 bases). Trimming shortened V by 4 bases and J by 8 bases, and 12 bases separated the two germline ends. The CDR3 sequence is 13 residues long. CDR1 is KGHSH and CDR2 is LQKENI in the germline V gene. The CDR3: CASSHGVTDTIYF. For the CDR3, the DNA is TGTGCCAGCTCACACGGGGTGACAGACACCATATATTTT.

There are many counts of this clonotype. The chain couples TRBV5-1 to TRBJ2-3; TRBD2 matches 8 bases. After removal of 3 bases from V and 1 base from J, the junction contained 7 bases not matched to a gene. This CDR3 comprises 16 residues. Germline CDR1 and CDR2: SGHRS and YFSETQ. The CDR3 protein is CASSSGTSMGTDTQYF. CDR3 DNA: TGCGCCAGCAGCTCCGGGACTAGTATGGGCACAGATACGCAGTATTTT. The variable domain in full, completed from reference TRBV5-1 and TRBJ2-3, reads KAGVTQTPRYLIKTRGQQVTLSCSPISGHRSVSWYQQTPGQGLQFLFEYFSETQRNKGNFPGRFSGRQFSNSRSEMNVSTLELGDSALYLCASSSGTSMGTDTQYFGPGTRLTVL.

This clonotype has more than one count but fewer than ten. CDR3 region: CSARDLRGNNSPLHF. In DNA, the CDR3 is TGCAGTGCTAGAGATCTCAGGGGGAATAATTCACCCCTCCACTTT. This chain joins TRBV20-1 and TRBJ1-6; 7 bases line up with TRBD1. This CDR3 contains 15 residues. Unmatched junction bases numbered 4, after V lost 0 bases and J lost 5 bases. Germline V gene sequence: CDR1 DFQATT, CDR2 SNEGSKA (reference sequence).

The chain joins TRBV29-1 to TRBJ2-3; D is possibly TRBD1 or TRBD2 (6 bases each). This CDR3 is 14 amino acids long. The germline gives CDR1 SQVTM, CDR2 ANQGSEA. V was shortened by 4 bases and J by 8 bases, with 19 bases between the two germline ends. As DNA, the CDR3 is TGCAGCGTTGTCTTGCGGGATTCACAGGGTACGCAGTATTTT. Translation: CSVVLRDSQGTQYF.

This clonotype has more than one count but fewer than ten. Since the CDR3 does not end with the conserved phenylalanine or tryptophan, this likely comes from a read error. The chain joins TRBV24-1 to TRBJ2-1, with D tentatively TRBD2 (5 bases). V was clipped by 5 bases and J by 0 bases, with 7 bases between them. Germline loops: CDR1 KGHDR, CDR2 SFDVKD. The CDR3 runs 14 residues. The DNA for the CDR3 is TGTGCCACCAGTGGGACTGGCTCCTACAATGAGCAGTTCCTC. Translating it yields CATSGTGSYNEQFL.

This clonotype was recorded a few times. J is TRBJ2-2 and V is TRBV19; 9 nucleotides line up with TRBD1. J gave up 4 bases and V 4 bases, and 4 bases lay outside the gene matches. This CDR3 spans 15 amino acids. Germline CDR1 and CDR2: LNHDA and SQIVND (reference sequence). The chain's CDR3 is CASSTGQGFTGELFF. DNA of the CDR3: TGTGCCAGTAGTACCGGACAGGGGTTCACCGGGGAGCTGTTTTTT.

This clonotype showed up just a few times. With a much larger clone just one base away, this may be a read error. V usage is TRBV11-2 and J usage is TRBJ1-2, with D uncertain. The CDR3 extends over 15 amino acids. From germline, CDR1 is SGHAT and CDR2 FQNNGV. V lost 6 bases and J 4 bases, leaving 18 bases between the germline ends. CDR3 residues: CASRPVMDPVYGYTF. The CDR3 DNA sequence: TGTGCCAGCAGACCCGTGATGGACCCGGTCTATGGCTACACCTTC.

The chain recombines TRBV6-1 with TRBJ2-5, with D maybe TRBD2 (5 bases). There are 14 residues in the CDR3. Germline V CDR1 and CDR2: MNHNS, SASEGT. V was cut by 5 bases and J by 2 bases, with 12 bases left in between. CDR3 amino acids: CASSYGPGQETQYF. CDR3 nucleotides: TGTGCCAGCAGTTATGGCCCGGGACAAGAGACCCAGTACTTC.

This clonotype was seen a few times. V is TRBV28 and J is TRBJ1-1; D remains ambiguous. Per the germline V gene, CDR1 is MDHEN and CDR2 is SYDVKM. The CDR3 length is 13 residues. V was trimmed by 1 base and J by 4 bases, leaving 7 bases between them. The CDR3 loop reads CASSLFRGTEAFF. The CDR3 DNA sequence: TGTGCCAGCAGTTTATTTCGGGGCACTGAAGCTTTCTTT. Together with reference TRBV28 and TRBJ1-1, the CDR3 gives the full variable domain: DVKVTQSSRYLVKRTGEKVFLECVQDMDHENMFWYRQDPGLGLRLIYFSYDVKMKEKGDIPEGYSVSREKKERFSLILESASTNQTSMYLCASSLFRGTEAFFGQGTRLTVV.

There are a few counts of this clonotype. CDR3 protein: CASSILLAGGEQFF. The CDR3 coding sequence is TGTGCCAGTAGTATTCTCCTAGCGGGTGGGGAGCAGTTCTTC. V is TRBV19 and J is TRBJ2-1, with 8 bases lining up with TRBD2. With V trimmed by 3 bases and J by 10 bases, 8 bases remained unmatched. There are 14 residues in the CDR3. Germline loops: CDR1 LNHDA, CDR2 SQIVND (reference sequence).

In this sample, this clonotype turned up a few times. CDR3 nucleotides: TGTGCCAGCAGCCGCTGGGAGGCTCAGGGGGGCGAAAAACTGTTTTTT. As protein: CASSRWEAQGGEKLFF. The chain combines TRBV4-2 with TRBJ1-4; 7 nucleotides align to TRBD1. The CDR3 runs 16 residues. Trimming removed 4 bases from V and 8 bases from J; junction bases left unmatched: 13. The germline CDR1 and CDR2 sequences are LGHNA and YNFKEQ.

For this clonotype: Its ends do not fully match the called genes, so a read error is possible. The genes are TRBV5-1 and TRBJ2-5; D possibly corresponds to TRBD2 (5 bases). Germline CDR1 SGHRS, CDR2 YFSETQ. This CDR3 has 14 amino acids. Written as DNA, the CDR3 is TGTGCCAGCAGCTTGCTAGCTCGTCGGGAGACCCAGTACTTC. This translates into CASSLLARRETQYF.

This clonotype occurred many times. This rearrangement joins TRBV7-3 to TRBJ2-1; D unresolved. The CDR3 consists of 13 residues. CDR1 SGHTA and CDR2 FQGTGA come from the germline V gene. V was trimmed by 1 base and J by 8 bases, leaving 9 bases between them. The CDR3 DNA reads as TGTGCCAGCAGCTTAATGAGTGGGGATGAGCAGTTCTTC. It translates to CASSLMSGDEQFF.

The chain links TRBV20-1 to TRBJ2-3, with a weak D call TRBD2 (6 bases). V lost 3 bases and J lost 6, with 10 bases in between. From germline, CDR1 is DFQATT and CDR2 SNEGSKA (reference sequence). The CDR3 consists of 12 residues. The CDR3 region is CSARRAGDTQYF. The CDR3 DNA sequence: TGCAGTGCTAGGAGGGCGGGGGATACGCAGTATTTT.